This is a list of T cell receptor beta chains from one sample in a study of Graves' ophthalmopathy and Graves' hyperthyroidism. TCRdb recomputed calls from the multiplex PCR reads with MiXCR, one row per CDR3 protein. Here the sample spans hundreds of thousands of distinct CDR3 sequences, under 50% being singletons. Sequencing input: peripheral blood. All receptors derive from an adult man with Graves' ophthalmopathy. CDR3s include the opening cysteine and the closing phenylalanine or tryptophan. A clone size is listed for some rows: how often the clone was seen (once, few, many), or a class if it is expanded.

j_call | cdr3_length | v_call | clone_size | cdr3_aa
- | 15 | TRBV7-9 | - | CASSLVGTSGREQFF
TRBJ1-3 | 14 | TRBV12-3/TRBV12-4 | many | CASSLRISGNTIYF
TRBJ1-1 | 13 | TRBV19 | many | CASQGQGKIEAFF
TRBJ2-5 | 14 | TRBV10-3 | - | CAIRTEGSNQPQYF
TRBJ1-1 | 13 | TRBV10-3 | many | CASHRGGGTEAFF
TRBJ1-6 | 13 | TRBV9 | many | CASSVGGDSPLHF
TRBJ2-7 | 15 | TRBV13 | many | CASSLGQGNVYEQYF
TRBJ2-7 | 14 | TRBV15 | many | CATSRDQTSGVVDF
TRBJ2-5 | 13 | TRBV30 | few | CAWSVMGRETQYF
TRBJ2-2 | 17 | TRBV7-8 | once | CASSSRRGRVHPGELFF
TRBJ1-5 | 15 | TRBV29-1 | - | CSVEREEGRGTYEHF
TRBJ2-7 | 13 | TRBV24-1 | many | CATSDIGLAEQYF
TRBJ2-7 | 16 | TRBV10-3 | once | CASSLAVGGLSYEQYF